This is a list of T cell receptor beta chains from one sample in a study of shared clonotypes between healthy human individuals. TCRdb's copy holds only in-frame clones and misses some; the assay was immunoSEQ multiplex PCR. This table holds roughly 2.1 million clones, 93% found once. The specimen sequenced was naive CD8+ T cells from PBMCs. The receptors were gathered from a man aged 18 to 35 in good health. Some clones in this sample may be carry-over from other donors' samples. Both conserved end residues are part of each CDR3.

cdr3_length | v_call | cdr3_aa
15 | TRBV7-8 | CASSLLGLVYNEQFF
12 | TRBV2 | CASRKGATEAFF
15 | TRBV27 | CASSLSRQGDEKLFF
15 | TRBV5-1 | CASSLAQGGAGELFF
14 | TRBV6-5 | CASRDRVPGTEAFF
10 | TRBV6-5 | CASGTDTQYF
15 | TRBV4-2 | CASSQAIGGTYEQYF
16 | TRBV15 | CATSKYQGLNTGELFF
12 | TRBV4-1 | CASSHSRIEQFF
14 | TRBV27 | CASSFLSSNQPQHF
12 | TRBV7-9 | CASSNRPYEQYF
14 | TRBV5-4 | CASSLGGTGFEAFF
16 | TRBV27 | CASSLSAGGFNQPQHF
15 | TRBV29-1 | CSVRGAGAPLYEQYF